This TCR beta chain was identified during a study of T cell responses to AZD1222 COVID-19 vaccine. Study context: Second doses were pooled across both intervals (about 4 or about 12 weeks).

This clone was recorded only once. Its antigen is unknown. General study results and limits: Of the AZD1222 recipients, only 5 or 6 were seropositive at baseline. Unmutated variant regions reportedly attract nearly half of all spike-specific TCRs.

Using immunoSEQ multiplex PCR, the repertoire was profiled, and TCRdb retains in-frame clones only, with some absent. The repertoire holds more than 150,000 clones, with around 90% as singletons. The source of this sequence is an adult in good health. The specimen comprised peripheral blood, sampled on day 0 of AZD1222 vaccination.

The CDR3 coding sequence is TGTGCCAGCAGCGTAGTTGGCAGGAACACAGATACGCAGTATTTT. It codes for CASSVVGRNTDTQYF. The chain couples TRBV9 to TRBJ2-3; D gene ambiguous. The CDR3 has 15 amino acids. CDR1 is SGDLS, CDR2 YYNGEE, per germline. V gave up 0 bases and J gave up 2 bases, with 10 bases separating them.